The 15 T cell receptor beta chains presented below share a single source sample, sequenced in a study of cytomegalovirus exposure and HLA in healthy donors. The study ran its PCR with 60 Vbeta and 13 Jbeta primers. Using immunoSEQ multiplex PCR, the repertoire was profiled, and TCRdb retains in-frame clones only, with some absent. The sample shows about 130,000 clones, about 81% of them seen only once. The specimen was PBMCs. These TCRs come from a young man in good health and CMV-seronegative.

The CDR3 nucleotides read TGTGCCATCAGTGTTGACAGTAATGTCGATTCACCCCTCCACTTT. It translates to CAISVDSNVDSPLHF. The chain recombines TRBV10-3 with TRBJ1-6; TRBD1 is a possible D gene (5 bases). The CDR3 is made up of 15 amino acids. V was pared by 4 bases and J by 8 bases, with 15 bases between. The germline V gene encodes CDR1 ENHRY and CDR2 SYGVKD.

The chain is built from TRBV19 and TRBJ1-1; 10 bases line up with TRBD1. In germline, CDR1 is LNHDA, CDR2 SQIVND (reference sequence). The V and J ends lost 7 bases and 5 bases, in that order; junction bases with no gene match: 7. CDR3 length: 14 residues. The DNA for the CDR3 is TGTGCCAGTATGTTGGACAGGGGGGAAACTGAAGCTTTCTTT. Amino acid sequence: CASMLDRGETEAFF.

The CDR3 reads CASRLSGTGGIQYF. The CDR3 DNA reads as TGTGCCAGCAGATTGTCCGGGACAGGGGGCATTCAGTACTTC. The chain carries TRBV28 and TRBJ2-4; 11 bases align to TRBD1. Trimming took 6 bases from V and 9 from J; bases not matched to a gene: 7. CDR1 is MDHEN and CDR2 is SYDVKM in the germline V gene. This CDR3 spans 14 amino acids.

The gene calls are TRBV6-5 and TRBJ2-3; the D gene is possibly TRBD2 (5 bases). V was cut by 2 bases and J by 9 bases, with 18 bases left in between. The germline V gene has CDR1 MNHEY and CDR2 SVGAGI. The CDR3 is made up of 15 amino acids. CDR3 coding DNA: TGTGCCAGCAGTTACGTCCTAGCCGGCACTGTGACGCAGTATTTT. It translates to CASSYVLAGTVTQYF.

This clone was counted only a few times. The V and J genes are TRBV29-1 and TRBJ2-7; D is uncertain. Per germline, CDR1 SQVTM and CDR2 ANQGSEA. The germline V and J ends were trimmed by 0 bases and 2 bases, with 11 bases remaining between them. This CDR3 is built from 14 residues. The CDR3 nucleotides read TGCAGCGTTGAAGATGATGTCAGGCCCTACGAGCAGTACTTC. The encoded protein is CSVEDDVRPYEQYF.

The V call is TRBV25-1, the J call TRBJ1-2, with 7 bases identical to TRBD1. With V trimmed by 2 bases and J by 4 bases, 7 bases remained unmatched. This CDR3 is built from 15 residues. The germline V gene encodes CDR1 MGHDK and CDR2 SYGVNS. The CDR3 DNA sequence: TGTGCCAGCAGTGAAGGGGGGACAGTAGTCTATGGCTACACCTTC. It encodes CASSEGGTVVYGYTF.

This clone came up a few times. The chain employs TRBV5-1 and TRBJ1-1; perhaps TRBD1 as D (5 bases). V was clipped by 4 bases and J by 0 bases, with 13 bases between them. Germline V CDR1 and CDR2: SGHRS, YFSETQ. The CDR3 extends over 15 amino acids. The CDR3 nucleotides read TGCGCCAGCAGCCGGGGGGAGCTCGTGAACACTGAAGCTTTCTTT. It specifies CASSRGELVNTEAFF.

The rearrangement joins TRBV5-4 to TRBJ1-1; no clear D. CDR3 length equals 14 residues. Germline-derived CDR1 and CDR2 are SGHNT and YYREEE (reference sequence). Trimming shortened V by 3 bases and J by 5 bases, and 14 bases separated the two germline ends. Here the CDR3 reads CASSSTLSGTEAFF. The CDR3 nucleotides are TGTGCCAGCAGCTCTACCCTCTCGGGGACTGAAGCTTTCTTT.

The chain employs TRBV5-4 and TRBJ2-5, with D possibly being TRBD2 (6 bases). Per the germline V gene, CDR1 is SGHNT and CDR2 is YYREEE (reference sequence). Trimming removed 0 bases from V and 9 bases from J, with 15 bases in between. The CDR3 is 14 residues long. The CDR3 region is CASSLEIGPGAQYF. The CDR3 DNA reads TGTGCCAGCAGCTTGGAGATAGGGCCGGGGGCCCAGTACTTC.

The chain has TRBV27 and TRBJ1-4; TRBD1 aligns across 8 bases. The V segment lost 5 bases and the J segment 3 bases; nucleotides outside the gene matches: 5. This CDR3 comprises 15 residues. The germline gives CDR1 MNHEY, CDR2 SMNVEV (reference sequence). CDR3 residues: CASSPRTGPNEKLFF. The CDR3 DNA sequence: TGTGCCAGCAGTCCCCGGACAGGGCCTAATGAAAAACTGTTTTTT.

J is TRBJ1-3 and V is TRBV11-2; D remains unclear. The V end was cut by 2 bases, the J end by 7 bases, with 6 bases between. The germline V gene has CDR1 SGHAT and CDR2 FQNNGV. This CDR3 contains 12 residues. The CDR3 nucleotides are TGTGCCAGCAGCTTAAACCGGAACACCATATATTTT. Protein: CASSLNRNTIYF.

This rearrangement joins TRBV6-6 to TRBJ1-1; 7 bases are a match to TRBD1. CDR1 is MNHNY and CDR2 is SVGAGI in the germline V gene (reference sequence). This CDR3 is built from 14 residues. Unmatched junction bases numbered 11, after V lost 6 bases and J lost 7 bases. CDR3: CASRKDREGNEAFF. CDR3 DNA: TGTGCCAGCAGAAAAGACAGGGAAGGAAATGAAGCTTTCTTT.

The chain recombines TRBV18 with TRBJ1-4; a weak D match, TRBD1 (6 bases). V was clipped by 6 bases and J by 6 bases, with 11 bases between them. This CDR3 contains 13 residues. CDR1 and CDR2 (germline): KGHSH, LQKENI. CDR3 sequence: CASSPDSDEKLFF. The CDR3, as DNA: TGTGCCAGCTCGCCGGACAGCGATGAAAAACTGTTTTTT.

This clone was counted only a few times. V is TRBV25-1 and J is TRBJ2-5; a weak D match, TRBD1 (5 bases). Trimming pared 0 bases from V and 2 bases from J, leaving 7 bases between. CDR1 is MGHDK, CDR2 SYGVNS, per germline. The CDR3 sequence is 14 residues long. CDR3 sequence reads: CASSEYGQQETQYF. The DNA for the CDR3 is TGTGCCAGCAGTGAATATGGACAACAAGAGACCCAGTACTTC.

The V and J genes are TRBV5-1 and TRBJ2-3, with TRBD2 matching 11 bases. Trimming removed 4 bases from V and 5 bases from J; junction bases left unmatched: 6. The CDR3 consists of 15 residues. Germline assignment: CDR1 SGHRS and CDR2 YFSETQ. DNA of the CDR3: TGCGCCAGCAGCACCGGGCTAGCGGGAGGAGATACGCAGTATTTT. Translating gives CASSTGLAGGDTQYF.